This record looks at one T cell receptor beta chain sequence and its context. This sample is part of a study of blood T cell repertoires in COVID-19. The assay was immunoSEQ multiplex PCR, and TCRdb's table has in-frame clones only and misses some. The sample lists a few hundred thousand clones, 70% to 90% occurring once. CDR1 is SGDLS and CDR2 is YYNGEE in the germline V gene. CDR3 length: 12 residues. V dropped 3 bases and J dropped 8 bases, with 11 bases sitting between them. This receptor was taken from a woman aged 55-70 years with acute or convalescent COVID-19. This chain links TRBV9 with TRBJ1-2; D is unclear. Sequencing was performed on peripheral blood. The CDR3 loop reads CASSGRGRGYTF. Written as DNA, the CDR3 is TGTGCCAGCAGCGGGCGAGGGAGGGGCTACACCTTC.